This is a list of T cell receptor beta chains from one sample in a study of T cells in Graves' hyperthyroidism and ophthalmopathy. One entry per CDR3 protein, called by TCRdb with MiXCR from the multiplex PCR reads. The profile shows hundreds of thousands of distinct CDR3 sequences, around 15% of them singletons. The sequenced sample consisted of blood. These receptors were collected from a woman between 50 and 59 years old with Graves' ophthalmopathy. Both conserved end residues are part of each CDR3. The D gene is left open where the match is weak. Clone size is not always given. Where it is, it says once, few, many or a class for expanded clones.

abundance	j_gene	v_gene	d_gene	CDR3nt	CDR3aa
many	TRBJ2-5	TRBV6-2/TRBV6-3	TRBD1	TGTGCCAGCAGTAAACAGGGGGATCAAGGGACCCAGTACTTC	CASSKQGDQGTQYF
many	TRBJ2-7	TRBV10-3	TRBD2	TGTGCCATCAGCCCCCCCGGGACTAGCGAGAGGGGTGAGCAGTACTTC	CAISPPGTSERGEQYF
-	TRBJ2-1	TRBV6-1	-	TGTGCCAGCAGTAAGAACGACATCTACAATGAGCAGTTCTTC	CASSKNDIYNEQFF
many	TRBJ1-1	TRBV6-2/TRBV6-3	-	TGTGCCAGCAGTTACCACCTGGACCTCATCGACACTGAAGCTTTCTTT	CASSYHLDLIDTEAFF
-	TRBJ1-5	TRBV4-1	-	TGCGCCAGCAGCCAAGAGGGGCATGAGAATCAGCCCCAGCATTTT	CASSQEGHENQPQHF
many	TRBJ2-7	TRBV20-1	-	TGCAGTGCTAGACAGCGAACAGCTAACTACGAGCAGTACTTC	CSARQRTANYEQYF
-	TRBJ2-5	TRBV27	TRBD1	TGTGCCAGCAGTTTAACCCGACTGAGCAGGGGGCGGTCGGAGACCCAGTACTTC	CASSLTRLSRGRSETQYF
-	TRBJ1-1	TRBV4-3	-	TGCGCCAGCAGCCAAGATATTGAAATAGGGGAAACAACTGAAGCTTTCTTT	CASSQDIEIGETTEAFF
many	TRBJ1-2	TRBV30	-	TGTGCCTGGGACAGAAAAGCTAACTATGGCTACACCTTC	CAWDRKANYGYTF
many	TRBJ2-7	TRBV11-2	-	TGTGCCAGCAGCTTAGGGACCGAAAGTCTCGGGGGGCGCGAGCAGTACTTC	CASSLGTESLGGREQYF
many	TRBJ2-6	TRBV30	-	TGTGCCAGTGGTACATCTGGGGCCAACGTCCTGACTTTC	CASGTSGANVLTF
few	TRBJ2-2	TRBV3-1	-	TGTGCCAGCAGCCAAGACCTTGGCGGGGAGCTGTTTTTT	CASSQDLGGELFF
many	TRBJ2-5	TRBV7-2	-	TGTGCCAGCAGCTTAAGCAGGGTCCAAGAGACCCAGTACTTC	CASSLSRVQETQYF
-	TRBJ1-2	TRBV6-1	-	TGTGCCAGCAGTGCCGAAAGGGTTAACTATGGCTACACCTTC	CASSAERVNYGYTF
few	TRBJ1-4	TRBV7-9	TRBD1	TGTGCCAGCAGCATGACAGGGGGAAATGAAAAACTGTTTTTT	CASSMTGGNEKLFF
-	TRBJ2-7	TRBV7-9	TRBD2	TGTGCCAGCAGCCAGACTAGCGGGATAGGCGAGCAGTACTTC	CASSQTSGIGEQYF